The present TCR beta chain was sequenced within a study of Graves' ophthalmopathy and Graves' hyperthyroidism. This clonotype has at least ten counts. In germline, CDR1 is KGHSH, CDR2 LQKENI. The CDR3 length is 13 residues. V was pared by 3 bases and J by 5 bases, with 10 bases between. Exclusion covered patients with other autoimmune diseases or uncontrolled infections (as well as pregnancy or lactation). A volume of over 9 ml of fresh peripheral blood supplied the PBMCs. RNA transcripts provided the template for amplifying TCR beta CDR3 regions. HTBI-primed first-round RT-PCR preceded second-round multiplex PCR. One entry per CDR3 protein, called by TCRdb with MiXCR from the multiplex PCR reads. The sample has a few hundred thousand distinct CDR3 sequences, around a fifth seen once; the top ten hold approximately 39%.

Sequenced material: peripheral blood. The sequence was collected from a woman aged 45 to 65 with Graves' ophthalmopathy. This chain joins TRBV18 and TRBJ2-5, with no clear D. DNA for the CDR3: TGTGCCAGCTCACCTCCCGTTGTGGAGACCCAGTACTTC. Its translation: CASSPPVVETQYF.